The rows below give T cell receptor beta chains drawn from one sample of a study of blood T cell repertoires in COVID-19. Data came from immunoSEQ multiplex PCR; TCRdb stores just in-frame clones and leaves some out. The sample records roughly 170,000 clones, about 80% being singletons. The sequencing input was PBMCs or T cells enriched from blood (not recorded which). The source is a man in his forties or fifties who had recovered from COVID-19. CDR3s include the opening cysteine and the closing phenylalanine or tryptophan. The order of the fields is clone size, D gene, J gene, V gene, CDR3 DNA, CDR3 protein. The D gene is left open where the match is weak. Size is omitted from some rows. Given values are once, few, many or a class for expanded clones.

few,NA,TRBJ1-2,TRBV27,TGTGCCAGCAGTTTCTCGGGGGTAGGATCTAACTATGGCTACACCTTC,CASSFSGVGSNYGYTF
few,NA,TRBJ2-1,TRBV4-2,TGTGCCAGCAGCCCGCCCGGGTCAAATGAGCAGTTCTTC,CASSPPGSNEQFF
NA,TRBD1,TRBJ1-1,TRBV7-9,TGTGCCAGCAGCTCCCGACAGGGTTTAACTGAAGCTTTCTTT,CASSSRQGLTEAFF
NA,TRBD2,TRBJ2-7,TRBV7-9,TGTGCCAGCAGCAAGCGGGGGGCCTACGAGCAGTACTTC,CASSKRGAYEQYF
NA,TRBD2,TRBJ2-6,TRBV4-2,TGTGCCAGCAGCCAAGAGTCCCTAGCGGGGAGCCACTCTGGGGCCAACGTCCTGACTTTC,CASSQESLAGSHSGANVLTF
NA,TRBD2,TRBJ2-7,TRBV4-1,TGCGCCAGCAGCCCCTTTTCGGGGGAGGGGAGCTACGAGCAGTACTTC,CASSPFSGEGSYEQYF
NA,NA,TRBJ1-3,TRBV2,TGTGCCAGCGGGAGAAGCTCTGGAAACACCATATATTTT,CASGRSSGNTIYF
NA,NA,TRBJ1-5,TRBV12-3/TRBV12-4,TGTGCCAGCAGTTTATCCGATAGCCAGCCCCAGCATTTT,CASSLSDSQPQHF
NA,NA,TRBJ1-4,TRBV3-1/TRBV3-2,TGTGCCAGCACAGGGACAACTAATGAAAAACTGTTTTTT,CASTGTTNEKLFF
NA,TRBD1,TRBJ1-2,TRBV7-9,TGTGCCAGCAGCTTAAGAGGGGTGAGACAGGGTACCTATGGCTACACCTTC,CASSLRGVRQGTYGYTF
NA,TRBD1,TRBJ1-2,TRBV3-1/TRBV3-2,TGTGCCAGCAGCCAAGAAGACAGGGGGCGAGACTACACCTTC,CASSQEDRGRDYTF
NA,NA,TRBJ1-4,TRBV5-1,TGCGCCAGCAGCTTAAGACACGCAACTAATGAAAAACTGTTTTTT,CASSLRHATNEKLFF
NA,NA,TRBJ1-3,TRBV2,TGTGCCAGCAGTGGAGGGACCGGGGGTGGAAACACCATATATTTT,CASSGGTGGGNTIYF
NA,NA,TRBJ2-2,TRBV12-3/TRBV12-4,TGTGCCAGCAGTTCTCCCGGGGAGCTGTTTTTT,CASSSPGELFF
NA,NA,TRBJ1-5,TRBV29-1,TGCAGCGTTTCTCAGAATAGCAATCAGCCCCAGCATTTT,CSVSQNSNQPQHF
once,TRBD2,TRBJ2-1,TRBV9,TGTGCCAGCGGACGAGGTAGCGGGGATCCGCCCGCGGATGAGCAGTTCTTC,CASGRGSGDPPADEQFF
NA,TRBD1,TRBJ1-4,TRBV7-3,TGTGCCAGCAGCCCGACAGGGGGAGGAAAACTGTTTTTT,CASSPTGGGKLFF
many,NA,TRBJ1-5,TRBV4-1,TGCGCCAGCAGCCCTGTCAGGGATCAGCCCCAGCATTTT,CASSPVRDQPQHF
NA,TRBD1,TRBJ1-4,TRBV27,TGTGCCAGCAGTTTATCCGGGACAGGGAATGAAAAACTGTTTTTT,CASSLSGTGNEKLFF
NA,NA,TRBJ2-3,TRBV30,TGTGCCTGGAGCCACCACAGGGTTAGCACAGATACGCAGTATTTT,CAWSHHRVSTDTQYF
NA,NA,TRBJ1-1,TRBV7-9,TGTGCCAGCAGCTTAGAGGGGAAGGTCACTGAAGCTTTCTTT,CASSLEGKVTEAFF
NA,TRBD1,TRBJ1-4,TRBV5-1,TGCGCCAGCAGCTTCGGCAGGGGGAATGAAAAACTGTTTTTT,CASSFGRGNEKLFF
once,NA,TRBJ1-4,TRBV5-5,TGTGCCAGCAGCTTGCCTTTTGAAAAACTGTTTTTT,CASSLPFEKLFF
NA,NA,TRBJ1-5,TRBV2,TGTGCCAGCAAGGGACAAGAGAGATATAGCAATCAGCCCCAGCATTTT,CASKGQERYSNQPQHF
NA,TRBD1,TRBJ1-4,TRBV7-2,TGTGCCAGCGCCAAGCAGGGGGCAACTAATGAAAAACTGTTTTTT,CASAKQGATNEKLFF
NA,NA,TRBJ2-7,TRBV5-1,TGCGCCAGCAGCTTACAGGGAGACGGCTACGAGCAGTACTTC,CASSLQGDGYEQYF
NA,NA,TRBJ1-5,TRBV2,TGTGCCAGCAGCCCTGGGGAGGTTCCCAATCAGCCCCAGCATTTT,CASSPGEVPNQPQHF
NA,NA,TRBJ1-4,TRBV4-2,TGTGCCAGCAGCCAAATTAACGGGGAAAAACTGTTTTTT,CASSQINGEKLFF
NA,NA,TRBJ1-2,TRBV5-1,TGCGCCAGCAGGGAACCGGCGGCCCTCTATGGCTACACCTTC,CASREPAALYGYTF
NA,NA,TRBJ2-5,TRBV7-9,TGTGCCAGCAGCTTAGCAGGACATATCCAAGAGACCCAGTACTTC,CASSLAGHIQETQYF
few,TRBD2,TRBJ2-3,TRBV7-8,TGTGCCAGCAGCTTTGTTAGCGGGGTCGGAGATACGCAGTATTTT,CASSFVSGVGDTQYF
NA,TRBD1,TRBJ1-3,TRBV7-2,TGTGCCAGCAGCAGCAACAGGGGAAAGGGCACCATATATTTT,CASSSNRGKGTIYF
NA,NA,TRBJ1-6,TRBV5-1,TGCGCCAGCAGCTTGGCCTCGCAGGGTGCATCACCCCTCCACTTT,CASSLASQGASPLHF
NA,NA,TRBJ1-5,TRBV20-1,TGCAGTGCTAGTAAGGGGGGGGTCGATCAGCCCCAGCATTTT,CSASKGGVDQPQHF
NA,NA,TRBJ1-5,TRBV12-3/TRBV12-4,TGTGCCAGCAGTAGACAGACCAATCAGCCCCAGCATTTT,CASSRQTNQPQHF
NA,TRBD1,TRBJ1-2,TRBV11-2,TGTGCCAGCAGCTCCGGGACAGCATATGGCTACACCTTC,CASSSGTAYGYTF
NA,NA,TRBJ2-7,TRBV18,TGTGCCAGCTCACCTGTGGCAGGATCCTACGAGCAGTACTTC,CASSPVAGSYEQYF
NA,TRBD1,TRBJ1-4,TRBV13,TGTGCCAGCAGCGCCCCTACGACAGGGGGTGAGGAAAAACTGTTTTTT,CASSAPTTGGEEKLFF
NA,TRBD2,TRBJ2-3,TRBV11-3,TGTGCCAGCAGCTTAGGTGTAGCGGGGGGCCAGCGCACAGATACGCAGTATTTT,CASSLGVAGGQRTDTQYF
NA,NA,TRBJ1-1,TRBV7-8,TGTGCCAGCAGCCCTCCAGGGCGGAATGAAGCTTTCTTT,CASSPPGRNEAFF
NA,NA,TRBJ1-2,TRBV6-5,TGTGCCAGCAGTTACGGGGCAGGGCCCTATGGCTACACCTTC,CASSYGAGPYGYTF
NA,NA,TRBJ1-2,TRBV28,TGTGCCAGCAGTCGACAGGCGTCGAGCTATGGCTACACCTTC,CASSRQASSYGYTF
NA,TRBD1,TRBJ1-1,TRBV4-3,TGCGCCAGCAGCCAAGCACGACAGGGTGGCGAGGGCACTGAAGCTTTCTTT,CASSQARQGGEGTEAFF
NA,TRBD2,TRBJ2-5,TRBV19,TGTGCCAGTAGCCAATTGACTAGCGGGGGGGGGACCCAGTACTTC,CASSQLTSGGGTQYF
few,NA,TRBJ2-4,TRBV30,TGTGCCTGCCAGGGTAGAAACATTCAGTACTTC,CACQGRNIQYF
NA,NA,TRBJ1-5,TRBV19,TGTGCCAGTAGTATTGGGGGCCAGCCCCAGCATTTT,CASSIGGQPQHF
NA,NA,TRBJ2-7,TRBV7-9,TGTGCCAGCAGCTCCAAGGAGAGCTCCTACGAGCAGTACTTC,CASSSKESSYEQYF
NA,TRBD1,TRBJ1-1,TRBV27,TGTGCCAGCAGTCAGACAGGGGGGGTCACTGAAGCTTTCTTT,CASSQTGGVTEAFF
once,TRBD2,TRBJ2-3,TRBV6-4,TGTGCCAGCTCGGCGGGGGGGGGATACACAGATACGCAGTATTTT,CASSAGGGYTDTQYF
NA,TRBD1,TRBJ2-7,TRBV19,TGTGCCAGTAGACCGAGACAGGGGGCGCGGGACGAGCAGTACTTC,CASRPRQGARDEQYF
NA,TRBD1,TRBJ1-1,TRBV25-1,TGTGCCAGCAGTGTCTCCGGGACAGGGTACGCGAACACTGAAGCTTTCTTT,CASSVSGTGYANTEAFF
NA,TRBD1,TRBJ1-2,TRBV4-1,TGCGCCAGCAGCCCTTACCGGGACAGCTATGGCTACACCTTC,CASSPYRDSYGYTF
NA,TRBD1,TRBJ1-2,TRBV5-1,TGCGCCAGCAGCTTGGTTCAGGGGGATGGCTACACCTTC,CASSLVQGDGYTF
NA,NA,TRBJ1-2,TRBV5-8,TGTGCCAGCAGCCACCTTAGGAACAGGCGAGGCACCTTC,CASSHLRNRRGTF
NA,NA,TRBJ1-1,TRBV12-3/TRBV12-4,TGTGCCAGCAGTTTCGGGGGGGCCACTGAAGCTTTCTTT,CASSFGGATEAFF
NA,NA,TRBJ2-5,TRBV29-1,TGCAGCGTTGCCTCGACAGCGGAGACCCAGTACTTC,CSVASTAETQYF
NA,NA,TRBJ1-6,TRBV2,TGTGCCAGCACCACGTCAGAAAATTCACCCCTCCACTTT,CASTTSENSPLHF
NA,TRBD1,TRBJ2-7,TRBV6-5,TGTGCCAGCAGTTACTCCGGGACAGGGGCTGGCGAGCAGTACTTC,CASSYSGTGAGEQYF
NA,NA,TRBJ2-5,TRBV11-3,TGTGCCAGCAGCTTAGGGGAGAAAAAGGGGGAGCGAGAGACCCAGTACTTC,CASSLGEKKGERETQYF
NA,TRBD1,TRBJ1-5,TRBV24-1,TGTGCCACCAGTGATTCCGGACAGGGCGCGCCCCAGCATTTT,CATSDSGQGAPQHF